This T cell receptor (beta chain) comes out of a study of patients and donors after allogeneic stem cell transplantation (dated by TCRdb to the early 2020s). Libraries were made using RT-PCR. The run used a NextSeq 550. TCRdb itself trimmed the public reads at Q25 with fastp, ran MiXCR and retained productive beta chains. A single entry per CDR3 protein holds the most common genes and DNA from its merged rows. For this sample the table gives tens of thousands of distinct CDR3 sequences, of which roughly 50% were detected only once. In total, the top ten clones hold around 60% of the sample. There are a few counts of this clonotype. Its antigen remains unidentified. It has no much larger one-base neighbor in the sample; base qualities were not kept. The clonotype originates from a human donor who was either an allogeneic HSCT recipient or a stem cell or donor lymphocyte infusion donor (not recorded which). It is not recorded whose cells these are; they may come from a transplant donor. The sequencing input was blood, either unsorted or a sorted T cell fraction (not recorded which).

The sequence in DNA is TGCAGTGCTAGAAGTGCAGGGGGGAATTATGGCTACACCTTC. This sequence encodes CSARSAGGNYGYTF. The chain joins TRBV20-1 to TRBJ1-2, and 7 junction bases match TRBD1. V and J are trimmed by 2 bases and 5 bases, and the gene matches miss 8 bases of the junction. The germline V gene encodes CDR1 DFQATT and CDR2 SNEGSKA (reference sequence). The CDR3 measures 14 amino acids from cysteine to phenylalanine. Just CDR3 DNA is preserved here, 42 bases in frame from base 1.